The 20 T cell receptor beta chains given below trace back to one sample, sequenced in a study of T cell responses to AZD1222 COVID-19 vaccine. Some clones are missing from TCRdb's copy, which holds only in-frame ones; the method was immunoSEQ multiplex PCR. The sample has 150,000 to 180,000 clones; less than 90% are singletons. The material sequenced was peripheral blood, taken on day 0 of MenACWY control vaccination. These receptors all stem from an adult in good health.

This clone was seen only a few times. The J gene is TRBJ2-4, the V gene TRBV6-6; the match to TRBD1 covers 11 bases. The V gene's germline CDR1 is MNHNY and CDR2 SVGAGI (reference sequence). CDR3 length: 13 amino acids. Germline trimming cut 4 bases from V and 10 bases from J; bases unmatched to any gene: 3. The CDR3 bases are TGTGCCAGCAGTTCCGGGACAGGGGGTATTCAGTACTTC. Residues: CASSSGTGGIQYF.

The V gene is TRBV6-5, the J gene TRBJ1-5, with D perhaps matching TRBD1 (5 bases). V was shortened by 5 bases and J by 3 bases, with 14 bases between the two germline ends. The CDR3 spans 15 residues. CDR1 MNHEY and CDR2 SVGAGI come from the germline V gene. The CDR3 spells CASSPGVLINQPQHF. The CDR3 DNA reads as TGTGCCAGCAGTCCGGGGGTTTTGATCAATCAGCCCCAGCATTTT.

Here the CDR3 DNA reads TGTGCCAGTAGTATCTCCCAACTGACTAGCGTCAACGAGCAGTACTTC. This gives the protein CASSISQLTSVNEQYF. V and J are TRBV19 and TRBJ2-7, with 8 bases that match TRBD2. The germline CDR1 and CDR2 sequences are LNHDA and SQIVND (reference sequence). After removal of 3 bases from V and 5 bases from J, the junction contained 12 bases not matched to a gene. The CDR3 is 16 residues long.

The chain employs TRBV11-2 and TRBJ1-2; D call uncertain. This CDR3 is 15 amino acids long. Trimming took off 0 bases at V and 4 bases at J, with 12 bases between the two ends. From germline, CDR1 is SGHAT and CDR2 FQNNGV. The CDR3 coding sequence is TGTGCCAGCAGCTTAGATTCCGCAGATCCCTATGGCTACACCTTC. The encoded protein is CASSLDSADPYGYTF. Full variable domain (remainder filled in from reference TRBV11-2 and TRBJ1-2): EAGVAQSPRYKIIEKRQSVAFWCNPISGHATLYWYQQILGQGPKLLIQFQNNGVVDDSQLPKDRFSAERLKGVDSTLKIQPAKLEDSAVYLCASSLDSADPYGYTFGSGTRLTVV.

The rearrangement links TRBV4-1 to TRBJ2-7; D is perhaps TRBD1 (6 bases). Germline CDR1 MGHRA, CDR2 YSYEKL. V dropped 4 bases and J dropped 3 bases, with 19 bases sitting between them. This CDR3 is 16 amino acids long. The CDR3: CASSLRGPQGNYEQYF. The CDR3, as DNA: TGCGCCAGCAGCCTCCGAGGGCCACAGGGAAACTACGAGCAGTACTTC.

A single count supports this clone. V is TRBV24-1 and J is TRBJ1-5; D perhaps matches TRBD1 (6 bases). Per germline, CDR1 KGHDR and CDR2 SFDVKD. The CDR3 runs to 14 residues. Trimming cost V 3 bases and J 4 bases, with 9 bases left between them. This CDR3 reads CATSDPQGNQPQHF. In nucleotides, the CDR3 is TGTGCCACCAGTGATCCACAGGGAAATCAGCCCCAGCATTTT.

J is TRBJ1-3 and V is TRBV18; D unclear. The CDR3 has 14 amino acids. Deletions cut 2 bases from V and 0 bases from J, with 5 bases between. CDR1 KGHSH and CDR2 LQKENI come from the germline V gene. CDR3 sequence: CASSPGSSGNTIYF. DNA for the CDR3: TGTGCCAGCTCACCAGGCAGCTCTGGAAACACCATATATTTT.

The chain uses TRBV7-2 and TRBJ2-5; D possibly matches TRBD1 or TRBD2 (5 bases each). Germline V gives CDR1 SGHTA, CDR2 FQGNSA. This CDR3 spans 13 amino acids. The V and J ends lost 5 bases and 7 bases respectively, with 14 bases between them. This CDR3 reads CASSPALGGTQYF. The CDR3 coding sequence is TGTGCCAGCAGCCCGGCTCTTGGGGGGACCCAGTACTTC.

The chain recombines TRBV5-1 with TRBJ2-1; D ambiguous. Trimming removed 5 bases at V and 2 bases at J, with 2 bases between. From germline, CDR1 is SGHRS and CDR2 YFSETQ. This CDR3 contains 11 residues. CDR3 region: CASSPYNEQFF. The CDR3 DNA is TGCGCCAGCAGTCCCTACAATGAGCAGTTCTTC.

The V gene is TRBV4-2, the J gene TRBJ2-5, with TRBD2 matching 10 bases. CDR3 length: 19 amino acids. V was clipped by 0 bases and J by 7 bases; unmatched bases: 17. Germline V gene data show CDR1 as LGHNA and CDR2 as YNFKEQ. In DNA form, the CDR3 reads TGTGCCAGCAGCCAAGATCCTCTGGGGATAGCGGGAGGTCTCGGGACCCAGTACTTC. Translation gives CASSQDPLGIAGGLGTQYF.

The chain joins TRBV5-1 to TRBJ1-1; 8 bases match TRBD1. Losses at the gene ends were 7 bases for V and 4 bases for J; bases not matched to a gene: 6. Germline lookup yields CDR1 SGHRS and CDR2 YFSETQ. The CDR3 loop spans 13 amino acids. The CDR3 DNA reads as TGCGCCAGCTTAAGGACAGGGAGCACTGAAGCTTTCTTT. Translated, it gives CASLRTGSTEAFF.

V gene TRBV4-1 combines with J gene TRBJ1-1; possible D gene TRBD1, 6 bases. The V gene lost 1 base and the J gene lost 6 bases, with 15 bases spanning the gap. This CDR3 comprises 15 residues. The germline CDR1 and CDR2 sequences are MGHRA and YSYEKL. In nucleotides, the CDR3 is TGCGCCAGCAGCCAAGCAGGGGACCGGGGCTCTGAAGCTTTCTTT. Translated, it gives CASSQAGDRGSEAFF.

The chain couples TRBV28 to TRBJ1-2, with D unresolved. The CDR3 has 9 amino acids. V dropped 9 bases and J dropped 6 bases, with 5 bases sitting between them. Germline CDR1 MDHEN, CDR2 SYDVKM. The CDR3 here is CARVDGYTF. DNA of the CDR3: TGTGCCAGGGTGGATGGCTACACCTTC.

The chain couples TRBV13 to TRBJ2-1; TRBD1 aligns across 7 bases. Germline CDR1 reads PRHDT; CDR2 reads FYEKMQ (reference sequence). This CDR3 is 16 amino acids long. V shed 5 bases, J shed 8 bases, and the junction held 15 bases outside the gene matches. CDR3 coding DNA: TGTGCCAGCAGCCGCCCACGGACAGGTTTCGGAGATGAGCAGTTCTTC. The encoded protein is CASSRPRTGFGDEQFF.

The chain uses TRBV19 and TRBJ1-5; D possibly corresponds to TRBD1 (6 bases). In germline, CDR1 is LNHDA, CDR2 SQIVND (reference sequence). The CDR3 loop spans 15 amino acids. V shed 7 bases and J shed 0 bases, with 13 bases lying between them. DNA of the CDR3: TGTGCCAGTAATGGAGGACAGACTAGCAATCAGCCCCAGCATTTT. Amino acid sequence: CASNGGQTSNQPQHF. Variable domain in full (rest from reference TRBV19 and TRBJ1-5): DGGITQSPKYLFRKEGQNVTLSCEQNLNHDAMYWYRQDPGQGLRLIYYSQIVNDFQKGDIAEGYSVSREKKESFPLTVTSAQKNPTAFYLCASNGGQTSNQPQHFGDGTRLSIL.

The genes are TRBV7-9 and TRBJ1-3; D is unclear. Germline-derived CDR1 and CDR2 are SEHNR and FQNEAQ (reference sequence). Trimming removed 4 bases at V and 7 bases at J, with 14 bases between. This CDR3 is built from 14 residues. The CDR3 nucleotides read TGTGCCAGCAGCTCCGGGGAGGCTAGGAACACCATATATTTT. It translates to CASSSGEARNTIYF.

This clone has more than one count but fewer than ten. The DNA for the CDR3 is TGTGCCAGCAAGGTTGAGGGGGCGTCCTATGGCTACACCTTC. Its protein product is CASKVEGASYGYTF. The chain joins TRBV19 to TRBJ1-2; 7 bases are shared with TRBD1. Germline CDR1 reads LNHDA; CDR2 reads SQIVND (reference sequence). V lost 9 bases, J lost 4 bases, and 11 bases stayed unmatched. CDR3 length: 14 amino acids.

The chain has TRBV6-5 and TRBJ1-2, with D possibly being TRBD1 (5 bases). CDR1 is MNHEY, CDR2 SVGAGI, per germline. The CDR3 has 15 residues. Trimming took off 0 bases at V and 3 bases at J, with 11 bases between the two ends. The CDR3 region is CASSYSAGWDYGYTF. The CDR3 DNA reads TGTGCCAGCAGTTACTCGGCAGGGTGGGACTATGGCTACACCTTC.

V gene TRBV6-6 combines with J gene TRBJ2-1; perhaps TRBD2 as D (6 bases). This CDR3 has 13 amino acids. V was trimmed by 2 bases and J by 4 bases, leaving 6 bases between them. CDR1 and CDR2 from the germline V gene are MNHNY and SVGAGI (reference sequence). The CDR3 loop reads CASSYGTYNEQFF. CDR3 bases: TGTGCCAGCAGTTACGGGACTTACAATGAGCAGTTCTTC.

The genes are TRBV6-5 and TRBJ2-7; tentative D call: TRBD2 (5 bases). CDR3 length: 13 amino acids. The germline V gene encodes CDR1 MNHEY and CDR2 SVGAGI. V was clipped by 6 bases and J by 3 bases, with 12 bases between them. The CDR3 DNA follows: TGTGCCAGCAGAACCGGCGGACTCTACGAGCAGTACTTC. Residues: CASRTGGLYEQYF.